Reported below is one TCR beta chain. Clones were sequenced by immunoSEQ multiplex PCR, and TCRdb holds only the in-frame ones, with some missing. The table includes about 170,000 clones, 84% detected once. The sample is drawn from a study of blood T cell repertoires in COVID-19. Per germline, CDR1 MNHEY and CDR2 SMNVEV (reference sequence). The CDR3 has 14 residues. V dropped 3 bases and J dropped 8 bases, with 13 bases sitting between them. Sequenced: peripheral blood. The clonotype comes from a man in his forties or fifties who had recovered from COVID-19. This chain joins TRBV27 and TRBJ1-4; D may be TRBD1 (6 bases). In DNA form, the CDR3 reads TGTGCCAGCAGTTTGAGGGGGGGCTTCGAAAAACTGTTTTTT. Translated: CASSLRGGFEKLFF.